The next 13 T cell receptor beta chains were all read from a single sample in a study of human CD8 memory T cell subsets. Construction of TCR beta libraries was accomplished by means of UMI-labeled 5' RACE. TCRdb re-called the 5' RACE reads; every CDR3 protein appears as one record, without DNA. In total, the table holds about 10,000 distinct CDR3 sequences. Specimen: CD8+ stem-like memory T cells (TSCM and TCM) sorted from PBMCs. The subset here: stem-like memory CD8 T cells (TSTEM), CCR7+ PD-1- TIGIT-. These TCRs come from a human donor in good health.

This chain joins TRBV2 and TRBJ2-5; no DNA is available, so the TRBD1 call from TCRdb remains unchecked. The CDR3 is 13 amino acids. The germline V gene encodes CDR1 SNHLY and CDR2 FYNNEI. CDR3 residues: CASSDRGLETQYF.

The rearrangement joins TRBV7-9 to TRBJ2-1. Germline V gene sequence: CDR1 SEHNR, CDR2 FQNEAQ (reference sequence). The length of the CDR3 is 13 residues. The CDR3 reads CASSPRNYNEQFF. Full variable domain (rest looked up from reference TRBV7-9 and TRBJ2-1): DTGVSQNPRHKITKRGQNVTFRCDPISEHNRLYWYRQTLGQGPEFLTYFQNEAQLEKSRLLSDRFSAERPKGSFSTLEIQRTEQGDSAMYLCASSPRNYNEQFFGPGTRLTVL.

The chain carries TRBV6-2 or TRBV6-3 and TRBJ2-7. This CDR3 region has 14 residues. Germline V lookup: CDR1 MNHEY, CDR2 SVGEGT. CDR3: CASSYWGFSYEQYF.

The chain employs TRBV12-3 or TRBV12-4 and TRBJ1-1; TCRdb proposes TRBD1, but this gene call is untestable without DNA. There are 14 residues in the CDR3. The CDR3 protein is CASSFSPVSTEAFF.

This sequence joins TRBV24-1 and TRBJ2-1; checking the TCRdb D call of TRBD1 is not possible without DNA. This CDR3 contains 15 residues. Germline-derived CDR1 and CDR2 are KGHDR and SFDVKD. CDR3 sequence reads: CATSDPGGLYNEQFF.

In terms of frequency, this clonotype is medium-sized (0.01 to 0.1%). CDR3 protein: CATRGGIDYGYTF. The rearrangement uses TRBV27 and TRBJ1-2. The CDR3 runs to 13 residues. The germline V gene encodes CDR1 MNHEY and CDR2 SMNVEV (reference sequence).

The chain employs TRBV21-1 and TRBJ2-1; TCRdb reports TRBD2, a call that lacks DNA to check it against. TRBV21-1 is a pseudogene segment. The CDR3 has 18 amino acids. The CDR3 reads CASRKRTLRASLYNEQFF.

This clonotype shows up as medium-sized (0.01 to 0.1%) by frequency. V usage is TRBV9 and J usage is TRBJ2-1. Germline V gene lookup returns CDR1 SGDLS and CDR2 YYNGEE. The CDR3 is 16 residues long. The CDR3 loop reads CASSVVRLDSYNEQFF.

CDR3 in amino acids: CASSYLPREGQETQYF. The chain combines TRBV6-5 with TRBJ2-5; TCRdb's D call, TRBD2, is unchecked because there is no DNA. The CDR3 runs to 16 residues. CDR1 is MNHEY and CDR2 is SVGAGI in the germline V gene.

The V and J genes are TRBV2 and TRBJ2-7; without DNA, the TCRdb call of TRBD2 cannot be checked. Germline values: CDR1 SNHLY, CDR2 FYNNEI. There are 13 residues in the CDR3. The CDR3 loop reads CAPRAVVSYEQYF.

The chain carries TRBV19 and TRBJ2-7; no DNA is available, so the TRBD1 call from TCRdb remains unchecked. The V gene's germline CDR1 is LNHDA and CDR2 SQIVND (reference sequence). The CDR3 extends over 12 amino acids. The CDR3: CASSPGISEQYF.

The chain uses TRBV6-2 or TRBV6-3 and TRBJ2-1. Germline V gene data show CDR1 as MNHEY and CDR2 as SVGEGT. The CDR3 length is 13 residues. The CDR3 here is CASSYEAINEQFF.

Measured by frequency, this clonotype is medium-sized. The chain recombines TRBV7-8 with TRBJ2-7; there is no DNA to check the TCRdb D call of TRBD1. Looked up from germline, CDR1 is SGHVS and CDR2 is FQNEAQ. The CDR3 loop spans 14 amino acids. CDR3 amino acids: CASSLYRGDYEQYF.